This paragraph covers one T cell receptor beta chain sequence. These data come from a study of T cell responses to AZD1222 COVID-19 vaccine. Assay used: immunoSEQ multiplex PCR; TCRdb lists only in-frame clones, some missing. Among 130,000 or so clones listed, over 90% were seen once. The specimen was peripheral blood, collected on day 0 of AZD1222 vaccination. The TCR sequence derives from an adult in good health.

The CDR3 loop reads CASSLGRTIQETQYF. Written as DNA, the CDR3 is TGCGCCAGCAGCTTGGGGCGGACGATCCAAGAGACCCAGTACTTC. The V gene is TRBV5-1, the J gene TRBJ2-5; no definite D call. This CDR3 has 15 residues. Looked up from germline, CDR1 is SGHRS and CDR2 is YFSETQ. V was shortened by 0 bases and J by 1 base, with 10 bases between the two germline ends.